This passage covers 20 T cell receptor beta chains from one sample sequenced in a study of blood T cell repertoires in COVID-19. Repertoires were generated with immunoSEQ multiplex PCR, while TCRdb's copy carries only in-frame clones and drops some. The repertoire holds 250,000 or so clones, 70% to 90% seen once, with 0.87% in the top ten. Sequenced: PBMCs or T cells enriched from blood (not recorded which). The receptor source for this set is a man aged 50-59 years who had been exposed to COVID-19.

The rearrangement uses TRBV28 and TRBJ1-2, with a weak D call TRBD1 (6 bases). Germline CDR1 is MDHEN and CDR2 is SYDVKM. This CDR3 region has 14 residues. Trimming removed 4 bases from V and 4 bases from J, with 13 bases in between. CDR3 nucleotide sequence: TGTGCCAGCAGTTCCGTGGGGGGGGCCTATGGCTACACCTTC. Protein sequence: CASSSVGGAYGYTF.

The V call is TRBV12-3 or TRBV12-4, the J call TRBJ1-2; tentative D call: TRBD1 (6 bases). This CDR3 has 12 residues. The V gene lost 7 bases and the J gene lost 2 bases, with 8 bases spanning the gap. The CDR3 region has the DNA TGTGCCAGCAAAAGGGGGAACTATGGCTACACCTTC. As protein: CASKRGNYGYTF.

In this sample, this clone turned up once. V gene TRBV5-1 combines with J gene TRBJ1-1, with D perhaps TRBD1 (5 bases). The germline gives CDR1 SGHRS, CDR2 YFSETQ. V was clipped by 7 bases and J by 1 base, with 14 bases between them. The CDR3 loop spans 14 amino acids. In DNA form, the CDR3 reads TGCGCCAGCGGAGGGGCAGGAACGAACACTGAAGCTTTCTTT. Its protein is CASGGAGTNTEAFF.

This chain uses TRBV7-8 with TRBJ1-2; 11 positions match TRBD1. In germline, CDR1 is SGHVS, CDR2 FQNEAQ. CDR3 length: 17 residues. The junction had 9 bases not matched to a gene; V was cut back by 0 bases and J by 6 bases. The CDR3 DNA sequence: TGTGCCAGCAGCTTAGCGTACCGGACAGGGGGCAGGAATGGCTACACCTTC. Its protein is CASSLAYRTGGRNGYTF.

The rearrangement joins TRBV19 to TRBJ1-3; D may be TRBD1 (6 bases). The V end was cut by 7 bases, the J end by 7 bases, with 20 bases between. In germline, CDR1 is LNHDA, CDR2 SQIVND (reference sequence). The CDR3 runs to 15 residues. The CDR3 nucleotides are TGTGCCAGTACCAGGGGAGGGGTATCGTGGAACACCATATATTTT. Translating it yields CASTRGGVSWNTIYF.

CDR3 nucleotides: TGTGCCTCATATAGGACTAGCGGGGGGGCCTACGAGCAGTACTTC. This sequence encodes CASYRTSGGAYEQYF. The V call is TRBV30, the J call TRBJ2-7; TRBD2 matches at 15 bases. J was trimmed by 2 bases and V by 7 bases; bases with no gene match: 6. Germline V gene data show CDR1 as GTSNPN and CDR2 as SVGIG (reference sequence). This CDR3 has 15 residues.

For this clone: Other DNA sequences in the same sample also yield this CDR3. The V call is TRBV27, the J call TRBJ1-1; no definite D call. CDR3 length: 12 residues. Trimming stripped 5 bases from V and 4 bases from J, with 8 bases between. The germline V gene has CDR1 MNHEY and CDR2 SMNVEV (reference sequence). CDR3: CASSPRGTEAFF. CDR3 coding DNA: TGTGCCAGCAGTCCCCGGGGCACTGAAGCTTTCTTT.

As for this clone: Other DNA sequences in this sample translate to the same CDR3. This chain connects TRBV7-9 to TRBJ1-2, with a tentative D call TRBD1 (5 bases). The CDR3 contains 14 residues. Trimming cost V 0 bases and J 2 bases, with 7 bases left between them. CDR1 and CDR2 from the germline V gene are SEHNR and FQNEAQ (reference sequence). The CDR3 sequence is CASSLAGGNYGYTF. CDR3 in DNA: TGTGCCAGCAGCTTAGCTGGGGGGAACTATGGCTACACCTTC.

In DNA form, the CDR3 reads TGTGCCAGCAGAATGACAGGGGAGGTATACGAGCAGTACGTC. Its protein is CASRMTGEVYEQYV. The rearrangement joins TRBV28 to TRBJ2-7; 8 bases match TRBD1. Germline trimming cut 6 bases from V and 4 bases from J; bases unmatched to any gene: 8. Germline CDR1 reads MDHEN; CDR2 reads SYDVKM. The CDR3 spans 14 residues.

The chain is built from TRBV11-2 and TRBJ2-7, with 9 bases aligning to TRBD1. Per germline, CDR1 SGHAT and CDR2 FQNNGV. The ends lost 5 bases at V and 0 bases at J; junction bases unmatched: 5. The CDR3 consists of 15 residues. Written as DNA, the CDR3 is TGTGCCAGCAGCCAGACAGGGGGTCGCTCCTACGAGCAGTACTTC. Its translation: CASSQTGGRSYEQYF.

This chain connects TRBV5-1 to TRBJ2-5, with D perhaps TRBD1 (5 bases). Deletions cut 0 bases from V and 1 base from J, with 13 bases between. Germline CDR1 SGHRS, CDR2 YFSETQ. This CDR3 comprises 16 residues. CDR3 in amino acids: CASSLGAQGPQETQYF. CDR3 DNA sequence: TGCGCCAGCAGCTTGGGGGCCCAGGGTCCCCAAGAGACCCAGTACTTC.

This clone was seen more than once but under ten times. The chain employs TRBV6-6 and TRBJ2-7; 11 bases agree with TRBD1. This CDR3 has 16 amino acids. Germline V gene data show CDR1 as MNHNY and CDR2 as SVGAGI (reference sequence). J lost 3 bases, V lost 0 bases, and 4 bases had no gene match. Here the CDR3 DNA reads TGTGCCAGCAGTTACTCCCCCGGGACAGGGGGCTACGAGCAGTACTTC. It specifies CASSYSPGTGGYEQYF.

CDR3 DNA: TGTGCCAGCAGTGAACCCGGACAGATTTCTGGAAACACCATATATTTT. Protein sequence: CASSEPGQISGNTIYF. The chain employs TRBV25-1 and TRBJ1-3; perhaps TRBD1 as D (6 bases). Germline CDR1 is MGHDK and CDR2 is SYGVNS. CDR3 length: 16 residues. V was pared by 2 bases and J by 1 base, with 12 bases between.

This clone was detected once. The V gene is TRBV3-1 (or the pseudogene TRBV3-2), the J gene TRBJ1-2, with 8 bases that match TRBD1. Germline-derived CDR1 and CDR2 are LGHDT and YNNKEL (reference sequence). V lost 4 bases to trimming and J lost 4 bases; unmatched junction nucleotides: 5. This CDR3 has 14 residues. The CDR3 here is CASSPATGAYGYTF. CDR3 DNA: TGTGCCAGCAGCCCCGCGACAGGGGCCTATGGCTACACCTTC.

The genes are TRBV28 and TRBJ1-1; unclear D gene. The germline V gene has CDR1 MDHEN and CDR2 SYDVKM. This CDR3 has 11 residues. Trimming removed 7 bases from V and 5 bases from J, with 8 bases in between. This CDR3 is CASTSSTEAFF. Here the CDR3 DNA reads TGTGCCAGCACTAGTAGTACTGAAGCTTTCTTT.

V usage is TRBV30 and J usage is TRBJ1-5, with 8 bases that match TRBD1. The CDR3 is 14 amino acids. In germline, CDR1 is GTSNPN, CDR2 SVGIG (reference sequence). V dropped 1 base and J dropped 5; count of bases not matched to a gene: 4. The CDR3 protein is CAWSERQGHQPQHF. CDR3 nucleotide sequence: TGTGCCTGGAGTGAAAGACAGGGGCATCAGCCCCAGCATTTT.

The chain combines TRBV3-1 (or the pseudogene TRBV3-2) with TRBJ1-1; D not certain. V lost 4 bases to trimming and J lost 1 base, with 10 bases between them. In germline, CDR1 is LGHDT, CDR2 YNNKEL (reference sequence). This CDR3 spans 14 amino acids. CDR3 amino acids: CASSPRQWNTEAFF. As DNA, the CDR3 is TGTGCCAGCAGCCCTCGACAATGGAACACTGAAGCTTTCTTT.

J is TRBJ1-2 and V is TRBV20-1, with D tentatively TRBD1 (6 bases). Germline CDR1 reads DFQATT; CDR2 reads SNEGSKA (reference sequence). The CDR3 runs to 11 residues. Deletions cut 3 bases from V and 10 bases from J, with 12 bases between. Here the CDR3 reads CSASGQYFYTF. The CDR3 region has the DNA TGCAGTGCTAGTGGACAGTACTTCTACACCTTC.

V and J are TRBV11-3 and TRBJ1-1; TRBD1 aligns across 9 bases. Germline loops: CDR1 SGHNT, CDR2 YENEEA. V was pared by 5 bases and J by 4 bases, with 5 bases of the junction left unmatched. The CDR3 has 14 residues. The CDR3 DNA is TGTGCCAGCAGCCTCGACAGGGGGGTCACTGAAGCTTTCTTT. It translates to CASSLDRGVTEAFF.

This sequence joins TRBV18 and TRBJ2-1; 10 nucleotides agree with TRBD2. Germline CDR1 KGHSH, CDR2 LQKENI. This CDR3 spans 14 amino acids. V trimming: 5 bases; J trimming: 12 bases; junction bases outside the gene matches: 10. The CDR3 DNA sequence: TGTGCCAGCTCAACCTCACTAGCGGGAAGCGGGCAGTTCTTC. The encoded protein is CASSTSLAGSGQFF.